This T cell receptor (beta chain) was documented in a study of STAT5B mutations in CD4+ large granular lymphocyte leukemia. Study-wide background: The CDR3 'QG' motif was associated with a particular HLA allele among healthy donors.

Relative to its sample, this clone is medium-sized. Its antigen is currently unknown. Germline V gene lookup returns CDR1 LNHDA and CDR2 SQIVND (reference sequence). The CDR3 runs 16 residues. The ends were cut back, 1 base at V and 6 bases at J, with 19 bases in the middle. Study-wide results and caveats: Around 25% of private leukemic clonotypes occurred rarely in other patients' non-leukemic repertoires.

Libraries were prepared by immunoSEQ multiplex PCR; TCRdb keeps only in-frame clonotypes and omits some of them. The sample holds 32,000 or so clones, 70% to 90% seen once. The J gene is TRBJ2-7, the V gene TRBV19, with D tentatively TRBD1 or TRBD2 (5 bases each). The sequence was collected from a human donor in good health. Input material: CD4+ T cells from blood buffy coats. This chain's CDR3 is CASSIAGTVLTVEQYF. CDR3 sequence (DNA): TGTGCCAGTAGTATAGCCGGGACCGTCTTAACAGTCGAGCAGTACTTC.